This note documents a single T cell receptor (beta chain) sequence. What it recognizes is unknown. This record comes from a study of T cells in localized non-small cell lung cancer. Study observations and caveats: Adjacent lung tissue had a median roughly 55 of the top 100 clones found in the tumor. Elevated circulating T cell density in blood was associated with longer overall survival. Of the tissues analyzed, uninvolved adjacent lung showed maximal T cell clonality, greater than tumor.

The method was immunoSEQ multiplex PCR; TCRdb's version includes in-frame clones alone and lacks a portion of them. Among around 83,000 clones listed, approximately 88% were seen once. This specimen was peripheral blood, taken before any cancer treatment. This sequence was found in a man aged 35 to 69 with stage I squamous cell lung carcinoma.

The CDR3: CASSPRAPDYEQYF. CDR3 sequence (DNA): TGTGCCAGCAGCCCAAGGGCCCCAGACTACGAGCAGTACTTC. The V and J genes are TRBV7-9 and TRBJ2-7; no clear D gene. This CDR3 has 14 residues. Germline values: CDR1 SEHNR, CDR2 FQNEAQ (reference sequence). The V and J ends lost 5 bases and 3 bases respectively, with 14 bases between them.